The 8 T cell receptor beta chains in this list originate from one sample, sequenced in a study of T cells in Graves' hyperthyroidism and ophthalmopathy. Authors of the study amplified TCR beta CDR3 regions from RNA transcripts. When the TCR CDR3 underwent first-round RT-PCR, the HTBI primer set was used. TCRdb itself ran the multiplex PCR reads through MiXCR, one entry per CDR3 protein. The table lists about 250,000 distinct CDR3 sequences, about 24% of them singletons. The sequencing sample was made of blood. Receptor source: a woman in her thirties or forties with Graves' ophthalmopathy.

V usage is TRBV6-1 and J usage is TRBJ1-5, with TRBD1 as a possible D gene (5 bases). V was shortened by 5 bases and J by 5 bases, with 13 bases between the two germline ends. This CDR3 has 14 amino acids. Germline V CDR1 and CDR2: MNHNS, SASEGT. CDR3 sequence reads: CASSTPRGYQPQHF. The CDR3 DNA reads as TGTGCCAGCAGTACCCCCCGGGGCTATCAGCCCCAGCATTTT.

Many counts were recorded for this clonotype. The chain links TRBV2 to TRBJ2-5; a possible D gene is TRBD2 (5 bases). Germline-derived CDR1 and CDR2 are SNHLY and FYNNEI. The CDR3 length is 14 residues. Deletions cut 6 bases from V and 3 bases from J, with 14 bases between. The DNA for the CDR3 is TGTGCCAGCAGAAAACTAGGATGGAAAGAGACCCAGTACTTC. Protein sequence: CASRKLGWKETQYF.

This clonotype was seen ten or more times. V usage is TRBV18 and J usage is TRBJ2-7; 7 positions agree with TRBD1. The V gene end was trimmed by 4 bases and the J gene end by 7 bases; junction bases not matched to a gene: 7. This CDR3 has 13 amino acids. From germline, CDR1 is KGHSH and CDR2 LQKENI. The CDR3 nucleotides read TGTGCCAGCTCACTCGACAGGGTAGCGGAGCAGTACTTC. Encoded protein: CASSLDRVAEQYF.

This clonotype was counted at least ten times. The chain is built from TRBV2 and TRBJ1-2, with 7 bases that match TRBD1. From germline, CDR1 is SNHLY and CDR2 FYNNEI. CDR3 length: 14 residues. With V trimmed by 6 bases and J by 5 bases, 9 bases remained unmatched. The DNA for the CDR3 is TGTGCCAGCAGCCTTACACAGGGGATTTATGGCTACACCTTC. Translating gives CASSLTQGIYGYTF.

The chain employs TRBV4-1 and TRBJ2-2; 8 positions match TRBD1. The CDR3 has 18 amino acids. From germline, CDR1 is MGHRA and CDR2 YSYEKL. J lost 2 bases, V lost 1 base, and 9 bases had no gene match. The CDR3 DNA sequence: TGCGCCAGCAGCCAAGTGCGGGCCGGACAGGGTAACACCGGGGAGCTGTTTTTT. Its translation: CASSQVRAGQGNTGELFF.

The V call is TRBV15, the J call TRBJ2-7; no reliable D call. V lost 7 bases, J lost 5 bases, and 12 bases lay in between. The CDR3 is 12 residues long. Germline CDR1 LNHNV, CDR2 YYDKDF (reference sequence). The CDR3 DNA reads TGTGCCACCATCACGACCAGCGACGAGCAGTACTTC. This gives the protein CATITTSDEQYF.

This clonotype has a count of ten or more. The chain recombines TRBV12-3 or TRBV12-4 with TRBJ2-7; TRBD1 agrees at 7 bases. CDR3 length: 14 amino acids. V gave up 3 bases and J gave up 2 bases; unmatched junction bases: 4. The CDR3 is CASSFWQGAYEQYF. The CDR3 bases are TGTGCCAGCAGTTTTTGGCAGGGGGCCTACGAGCAGTACTTC.

The chain links TRBV19 to TRBJ1-3; D gene ambiguous. The CDR3 sequence is 15 residues long. Trimming pared 6 bases from V and 0 bases from J, leaving 12 bases between. Germline V gene lookup returns CDR1 LNHDA and CDR2 SQIVND (reference sequence). In nucleotides, the CDR3 is TGTGCCAGTAGCAACAGATTAACCTCTGGAAACACCATATATTTT. Translating it yields CASSNRLTSGNTIYF.